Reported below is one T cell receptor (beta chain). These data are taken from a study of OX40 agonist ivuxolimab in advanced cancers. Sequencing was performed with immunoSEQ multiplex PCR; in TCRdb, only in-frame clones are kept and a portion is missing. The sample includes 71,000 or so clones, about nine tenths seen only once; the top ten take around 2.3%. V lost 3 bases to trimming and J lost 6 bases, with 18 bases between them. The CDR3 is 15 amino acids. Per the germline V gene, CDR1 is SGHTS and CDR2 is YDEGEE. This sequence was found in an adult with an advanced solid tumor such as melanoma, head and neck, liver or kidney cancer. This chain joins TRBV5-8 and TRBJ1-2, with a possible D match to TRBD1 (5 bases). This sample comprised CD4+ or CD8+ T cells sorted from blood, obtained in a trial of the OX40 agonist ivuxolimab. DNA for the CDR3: TGTGCCAGCAGCTCCTGGACGGGACGGGGGGATGGCTACACCTTC. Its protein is CASSSWTGRGDGYTF.